Listed below are T cell receptor beta chains from one sample, sequenced in a study of T cell repertoires in cytomegalovirus infection. TCRdb processed the reads anew with MiXCR; each CDR3 protein has one entry. Of roughly 200,000 distinct CDR3 sequences in the sample, 8% to 10% are singletons; the top ten hold about 4.2%. The specimen was PBMCs. Every receptor here comes from a human donor in good health (CMV status not recorded). Some clones in this sample may be carry-over from other donors' samples. The CDR3 runs from the conserved cysteine through the conserved F or W. The D gene is left open where the match is weak. Size tells how often a clone was seen (once, few, many) or the class of an expanded clone, and some rows leave it out.

CDR3aa: CASSLGPQGRGIGSYGYTF
CDR3nt: TGTGCCAGCAGCTTAGGCCCTCAAGGCAGGGGAATTGGCTCCTATGGCTACACCTTC
d_gene: -
j_gene: TRBJ1-2
v_gene: TRBV7-2
abundance: many

CDR3aa: CASSILLGGVEETQYF
CDR3nt: TGTGCCAGCAGTATCCTTCTTGGGGGCGTGGAAGAGACCCAGTACTTC
d_gene: -
j_gene: TRBJ2-5
v_gene: TRBV6-2/TRBV6-3
abundance: few

CDR3aa: CASSEFVKFSYEQYF
CDR3nt: TGTGCCAGCAGTGAATTCGTGAAGTTTTCCTACGAGCAGTACTTC
d_gene: -
j_gene: TRBJ2-7
v_gene: TRBV6-6
abundance: -

CDR3aa: CASQQGTSRTQYF
CDR3nt: TGTGCCAGCCAACAGGGAACCTCGCGGACCCAGTACTTC
d_gene: -
j_gene: TRBJ2-5
v_gene: TRBV6-1
abundance: many

CDR3aa: CASSLGIRGGNQPQHF
CDR3nt: TGTGCCAGCAGTTTGGGTATTAGGGGAGGCAATCAGCCCCAGCATTTT
d_gene: -
j_gene: TRBJ1-5
v_gene: TRBV28
abundance: -

CDR3aa: CASSLAPGTYNEQFF
CDR3nt: TGTGCCAGCAGTTTAGCTCCAGGGACCTACAATGAGCAGTTCTTC
d_gene: -
j_gene: TRBJ2-1
v_gene: TRBV12-3/TRBV12-4
abundance: many

CDR3aa: CASRGRGQNSPLHF
CDR3nt: TGTGCCAGCAGAGGACGGGGGCAGAATTCACCCCTCCACTTT
d_gene: -
j_gene: TRBJ1-6
v_gene: TRBV6-2/TRBV6-3
abundance: few

CDR3aa: CASSQDAVGQGNEKLFF
CDR3nt: TGCGCCAGCAGCCAAGACGCCGTGGGACAGGGGAATGAAAAACTGTTTTTT
d_gene: TRBD1
j_gene: TRBJ1-4
v_gene: TRBV4-3
abundance: many

CDR3aa: CASSESPLPSYEQYF
CDR3nt: TGTGCCAGCAGTGAATCCCCCCTACCCTCCTACGAGCAGTACTTC
d_gene: -
j_gene: TRBJ2-7
v_gene: TRBV2
abundance: -

CDR3aa: CANSTKGETQYF
CDR3nt: TGTGCCAATTCGACTAAAGGAGAGACCCAGTACTTC
d_gene: -
j_gene: TRBJ2-5
v_gene: TRBV27
abundance: few

CDR3aa: CASSLGGLGYTF
CDR3nt: TGTGCCAGCAGCTTAGGCGGGTTGGGCTACACCTTC
d_gene: -
j_gene: TRBJ1-2
v_gene: TRBV7-2
abundance: many

CDR3aa: CASRPDRAGTEAFF
CDR3nt: TGTGCCAGCAGACCCGACAGGGCCGGCACTGAAGCTTTCTTT
d_gene: TRBD1
j_gene: TRBJ1-1
v_gene: TRBV6-5
abundance: many

CDR3aa: CASSPDTYVQYF
CDR3nt: TGCGCCAGCAGCCCAGACACCTACGTGCAGTACTTC
d_gene: -
j_gene: TRBJ2-7
v_gene: TRBV5-1
abundance: -

CDR3aa: CASSRDGALEQYF
CDR3nt: TGTGCCAGCAGCCGAGATGGAGCCCTGGAGCAGTACTTC
d_gene: -
j_gene: TRBJ2-7
v_gene: TRBV14
abundance: -

CDR3aa: CASSLATSGSSREQYF
CDR3nt: TGTGCCAGCAGCTTAGCGACTAGCGGGTCGTCTCGCGAGCAGTACTTC
d_gene: TRBD2
j_gene: TRBJ2-7
v_gene: TRBV7-2
abundance: few

CDR3aa: CSARDRDRGNYGYTF
CDR3nt: TGCAGTGCTAGAGACCGGGACAGGGGAAACTATGGCTACACCTTC
d_gene: TRBD1
j_gene: TRBJ1-2
v_gene: TRBV20-1
abundance: -

CDR3aa: CASSARGRAGSYEQYF
CDR3nt: TGTGCCAGCAGCGCAAGGGGGAGGGCCGGCTCCTACGAGCAGTACTTC
d_gene: -
j_gene: TRBJ2-7
v_gene: TRBV7-6
abundance: many

CDR3aa: CASSLSTSGTDTQYF
CDR3nt: TGTGCCAGCAGTTTATCGACTAGCGGGACAGATACGCAGTATTTT
d_gene: TRBD2
j_gene: TRBJ2-3
v_gene: TRBV27
abundance: few

CDR3aa: CSARGGYLNYGYTF
CDR3nt: TGCAGTGCTAGAGGGGGCTACCTGAACTATGGCTACACCTTC
d_gene: -
j_gene: TRBJ1-2
v_gene: TRBV20-1
abundance: -

CDR3aa: CASRQGTSGSNYNEQFF
CDR3nt: TGTGCCAGCAGACAAGGGACTAGCGGGAGTAATTACAATGAGCAGTTCTTC
d_gene: TRBD2
j_gene: TRBJ2-1
v_gene: TRBV27
abundance: few

CDR3aa: CSARDWGTQETQYF
CDR3nt: TGCAGTGCTAGAGATTGGGGAACCCAAGAGACCCAGTACTTC
d_gene: -
j_gene: TRBJ2-5
v_gene: TRBV20-1
abundance: -

CDR3aa: CASSQDLDVPGWEQYF
CDR3nt: TGCGCCAGCAGCCAAGATCTCGATGTTCCGGGGTGGGAGCAGTACTTC
d_gene: -
j_gene: TRBJ2-7
v_gene: TRBV4-3
abundance: few

CDR3aa: CASSPRQGRQETQYF
CDR3nt: TGTGCCAGTAGCCCAAGACAGGGTCGCCAAGAGACCCAGTACTTC
d_gene: TRBD1
j_gene: TRBJ2-5
v_gene: TRBV19
abundance: -

CDR3aa: CASSSQNIAGGLDTQYF
CDR3nt: TGTGCCAGCAGCTCTCAAAATATAGCGGGGGGGCTGGATACGCAGTATTTT
d_gene: TRBD2
j_gene: TRBJ2-3
v_gene: TRBV7-2
abundance: many

CDR3aa: CASSPNGATNEKLFF
CDR3nt: TGTGCCAGCAGTCCCAACGGTGCAACTAATGAAAAACTGTTTTTT
d_gene: -
j_gene: TRBJ1-4
v_gene: TRBV27
abundance: -

CDR3aa: CASSLVRDSEKLFF
CDR3nt: TGTGCCAGCAGCTTAGTCCGGGACAGTGAAAAACTGTTTTTT
d_gene: TRBD1
j_gene: TRBJ1-4
v_gene: TRBV7-9
abundance: many

CDR3aa: CASSQSARGGIHEKLFF
CDR3nt: TGCGCCAGCAGTCAATCGGCCCGTGGGGGTATTCATGAAAAACTGTTTTTT
d_gene: -
j_gene: TRBJ1-4
v_gene: TRBV23-1
abundance: -

CDR3aa: CASSSIDLQETQYF
CDR3nt: TGCGCCAGCAGCTCAATAGACTTGCAAGAGACCCAGTACTTC
d_gene: -
j_gene: TRBJ2-5
v_gene: TRBV5-1
abundance: -

CDR3aa: CATRPGATNNYGYTF
CDR3nt: TGTGCCACCCGACCCGGGGCAACAAATAACTATGGCTACACCTTC
d_gene: -
j_gene: TRBJ1-2
v_gene: TRBV28
abundance: few

CDR3aa: CASSPTRSGRPQHF
CDR3nt: TGTGCCAGCAGCCCTACCCGGTCGGGGAGGCCCCAGCATTTT
d_gene: -
j_gene: TRBJ1-5
v_gene: TRBV28
abundance: -

CDR3aa: CASSNRMASDTQYF
CDR3nt: TGTGCCAGCAGCAACCGCATGGCGTCAGATACGCAGTATTTT
d_gene: -
j_gene: TRBJ2-3
v_gene: TRBV6-1
abundance: few

CDR3aa: CASSWSSNQPQHF
CDR3nt: TGTGCCAGCAGTTGGTCGAGCAATCAGCCCCAGCATTTT
d_gene: -
j_gene: TRBJ1-5
v_gene: TRBV28
abundance: few

CDR3aa: CASSGDRGRGEQYF
CDR3nt: TGTGCCAGCAGTGGGGACAGGGGGCGCGGCGAGCAGTACTTC
d_gene: TRBD1
j_gene: TRBJ2-7
v_gene: TRBV6-5
abundance: many

CDR3aa: CASSQDGQGSYNSPLHF
CDR3nt: TGCGCCAGCAGCCAAGATGGACAGGGCTCCTATAATTCACCCCTCCACTTT
d_gene: TRBD1
j_gene: TRBJ1-6
v_gene: TRBV4-3
abundance: many

CDR3aa: CASSSGERTEAFF
CDR3nt: TGTGCCAGCAGTTCAGGGGAGCGGACTGAAGCTTTCTTT
d_gene: -
j_gene: TRBJ1-1
v_gene: TRBV28
abundance: -

CDR3aa: CASSLETGAGSEAFF
CDR3nt: TGTGCCAGCAGCTTAGAGACAGGGGCGGGGTCTGAAGCTTTCTTT
d_gene: TRBD1
j_gene: TRBJ1-1
v_gene: TRBV7-2
abundance: few

CDR3aa: CASSLNSVLETQYF
CDR3nt: TGTGCCAGCAGTTTGAATAGCGTTTTGGAGACCCAGTACTTC
d_gene: -
j_gene: TRBJ2-5
v_gene: TRBV28
abundance: many

CDR3aa: CSVRGASEAFF
CDR3nt: TGCAGCGTTCGGGGGGCCTCTGAAGCTTTCTTT
d_gene: -
j_gene: TRBJ1-1
v_gene: TRBV29-1
abundance: -

CDR3aa: CASSRSGLVRYEQYF
CDR3nt: TGTGCCAGCAGCCGGTCGGGACTGGTGAGATACGAGCAGTACTTC
d_gene: -
j_gene: TRBJ2-7
v_gene: TRBV14
abundance: few

CDR3aa: CASSLEGGRVPYEQYF
CDR3nt: TGTGCCAGCAGTTTAGAAGGGGGGCGGGTCCCCTACGAGCAGTACTTC
d_gene: -
j_gene: TRBJ2-7
v_gene: TRBV12-3/TRBV12-4
abundance: -

CDR3aa: CASSLVGETQYF
CDR3nt: TGTGCCAGCAGCTTAGTAGGCGAGACCCAGTACTTC
d_gene: -
j_gene: TRBJ2-5
v_gene: TRBV7-9
abundance: many

CDR3aa: CASSIEGGYTDMQYF
CDR3nt: TGTGCCAGCAGCATAGAGGGAGGGTACACAGATATGCAGTATTTT
d_gene: TRBD2
j_gene: TRBJ2-3
v_gene: TRBV7-2
abundance: -

CDR3aa: CASSQDMLLTDTQYF
CDR3nt: TGCGCCAGCAGCCAAGATATGCTTCTCACAGATACGCAGTATTTT
d_gene: -
j_gene: TRBJ2-3
v_gene: TRBV4-3
abundance: few

CDR3aa: CSAKGQWDTEAFF
CDR3nt: TGCAGTGCTAAAGGACAGTGGGACACTGAAGCTTTCTTT
d_gene: -
j_gene: TRBJ1-1
v_gene: TRBV20-1
abundance: many

CDR3aa: CASSQAGSAYEQYF
CDR3nt: TGCGCCAGCAGCCAAGCAGGGTCGGCCTACGAGCAGTACTTC
d_gene: -
j_gene: TRBJ2-7
v_gene: TRBV4-3
abundance: many

CDR3aa: CASSYTTGNEQFF
CDR3nt: TGTGCCAGCAGTTACACCACAGGCAATGAGCAGTTCTTC
d_gene: -
j_gene: TRBJ2-1
v_gene: TRBV6-2/TRBV6-3
abundance: -

CDR3aa: CASRLAGGRDEQFF
CDR3nt: TGTGCCAGCAGACTAGCGGGAGGGCGGGATGAGCAGTTCTTC
d_gene: TRBD2
j_gene: TRBJ2-1
v_gene: TRBV7-2
abundance: few

CDR3aa: CATSDGLSGNTEAFF
CDR3nt: TGTGCCACCAGTGATGGGCTCTCCGGCAACACTGAAGCTTTCTTT
d_gene: -
j_gene: TRBJ1-1
v_gene: TRBV24-1
abundance: -

CDR3aa: CASRTGTPGDEQYF
CDR3nt: TGTGCCAGCAGAACCGGGACTCCCGGAGACGAGCAGTACTTC
d_gene: -
j_gene: TRBJ2-7
v_gene: TRBV7-2
abundance: few

CDR3aa: CASSFRGLATDTQYF
CDR3nt: TGTGCCAGCAGCTTTCGGGGGCTTGCCACAGATACGCAGTATTTT
d_gene: -
j_gene: TRBJ2-3
v_gene: TRBV7-6
abundance: -

CDR3aa: CASSLGGRAEAFF
CDR3nt: TGTGCCAGCAGCTTAGGGGGACGGGCTGAAGCTTTCTTT
d_gene: -
j_gene: TRBJ1-1
v_gene: TRBV7-2
abundance: many